A single sample gave rise to the 22 T cell receptor beta chains below, sequenced in a study of T cells in localized non-small cell lung cancer. The table came from immunoSEQ multiplex PCR; TCRdb's copy has only in-frame clones and leaves some out. In the table there are approximately 60,000 clones, around 90% of which are singletons. The sequencing here drew on peripheral blood, taken before any cancer treatment. Receptor source: a woman aged 35 to 70 with stage I lung adenocarcinoma.

A remark on this clone: The junction differs from germline at one of its ends, possibly a read error. The gene calls are TRBV30 and TRBJ1-2, with unresolved D. The germline V gene has CDR1 GTSNPN and CDR2 SVGIG (reference sequence). The CDR3 has 11 residues. As DNA, the CDR3 is TGTGTCTGGAGTGTAGGCTATGGCTACACCTTC. Its translation: CVWSVGYGYTF.

The gene calls are TRBV20-1 and TRBJ1-2; D ambiguous. CDR3 length: 11 residues. CDR1 DFQATT and CDR2 SNEGSKA come from the germline V gene (reference sequence). V was cut by 5 bases and J by 2 bases, with 6 bases left in between. CDR3 nucleotide sequence: TGCAGTGCTTCGGAAAACTATGGCTACACCTTC. This translates into CSASENYGYTF.

J is TRBJ2-3 and V is TRBV7-6; TRBD2 aligns across 12 bases. The CDR3 contains 18 residues. Germline V CDR1 and CDR2: SGHVS, FNYEAQ. The V gene end was trimmed by 4 bases and the J gene end by 6 bases; junction bases not matched to a gene: 14. In DNA, the CDR3 is TGTGCCAGCAGCTCACACCTAGGACTAGCGGGGAGCGGGGATACGCAGTATTTT. Translated, it gives CASSSHLGLAGSGDTQYF. The whole variable domain, filled in from reference TRBV7-6 and TRBJ2-3, reads GAGVSQSPRYKVTKRGQDVALRCDPISGHVSLYWYRQALGQGPEFLTYFNYEAQQDKSGLPNDRFSAERPEGSISTLTIQRTEQRDSAMYRCASSSHLGLAGSGDTQYFGPGTRLTVL.

The chain has TRBV2 and TRBJ1-2; unclear D gene. Germline CDR1 SNHLY, CDR2 FYNNEI. There are 13 residues in the CDR3. Trimming pared 7 bases from V and 4 bases from J, leaving 13 bases between. The CDR3 is CASTSIQVYGYTF. CDR3 sequence (DNA): TGTGCCAGCACCTCAATCCAGGTCTATGGCTACACCTTC.

This clone came up once. The chain couples TRBV23-1 to TRBJ2-1; 10 bases are shared with TRBD2. TRBV23-1 counts as an open reading frame of uncertain function. The CDR3 is 14 amino acids. V lost 9 bases and J lost 4; bases outside the gene matches: 6. The CDR3 DNA follows: TGCGCCAGGGCGAGACTAGCGGGTTACAATGAGCAGTTCTTC. It codes for CARARLAGYNEQFF.

The chain has TRBV2 and TRBJ1-2; D is possibly TRBD1 (5 bases). Germline loops: CDR1 SNHLY, CDR2 FYNNEI. Deletions cut 2 bases from V and 4 bases from J, with 11 bases between. CDR3 size: 14 residues. CDR3 bases: TGTGCCAGCAGTGAAAATCCAGGGAGCTATGGCTACACCTTC. Translation: CASSENPGSYGYTF.

The V call is TRBV4-3, the J call TRBJ2-2; no firm D call. Between the trimmed V and J ends, which lost 0 bases and 5 bases, there was a span of 10 bases. The CDR3 totals 15 residues. CDR1 and CDR2 from the germline V gene are LGHNA and YSLEER. CDR3 sequence: CASSQDHHRTGELFF. Written as DNA, the CDR3 is TGCGCCAGCAGCCAAGATCACCACAGAACCGGGGAGCTGTTTTTT.

The chain couples TRBV7-9 to TRBJ2-3; 7 bases are a match to TRBD2. J was trimmed by 2 bases and V by 5 bases; bases with no gene match: 10. Germline V gene lookup returns CDR1 SEHNR and CDR2 FQNEAQ (reference sequence). The CDR3 covers 16 residues. CDR3 residues: CASSPTVGTTTDTQYF. Written as DNA, the CDR3 is TGTGCCAGCAGCCCGACCGTAGGGACTACCACAGATACGCAGTATTTT.

The V call is TRBV6-5, the J call TRBJ1-1, with a tentative D call TRBD1 (5 bases). This CDR3 has 11 amino acids. V was cut by 7 bases and J by 6 bases, with 9 bases left in between. Germline V CDR1 and CDR2: MNHEY, SVGAGI. In nucleotides, the CDR3 is TGTGCCAGCATCCAGGGCCCTGAAGCTTTCTTT. This encodes CASIQGPEAFF.

The CDR3 region has the DNA TGTGCCAGCAGTTATGGACAGGGGGCCTACGAGCAGTACTTC. Protein: CASSYGQGAYEQYF. V and J are TRBV28 and TRBJ2-7, with TRBD1 matching over 10 bases. The V gene end was trimmed by 4 bases and the J gene end by 2 bases; junction bases not matched to a gene: 2. Germline CDR1 reads MDHEN; CDR2 reads SYDVKM. This CDR3 contains 14 residues.

This CDR3 is CASSYSSGKNTEAFF. CDR3 bases: TGTGCCAGCAGTTACTCATCAGGAAAGAACACTGAAGCTTTCTTT. V usage is TRBV6-6 and J usage is TRBJ1-1; D uncertain. CDR1 is MNHNY, CDR2 SVGAGI, per germline (reference sequence). The germline V and J ends were trimmed by 0 bases and 1 base, with 9 bases remaining between them. This CDR3 contains 15 residues.

V is TRBV5-1 and J is TRBJ2-3; D is tentatively TRBD1 or TRBD2 (5 bases each). CDR1 is SGHRS, CDR2 YFSETQ, per germline. The CDR3 has 15 amino acids. Trimming removed 0 bases from V and 6 bases from J, with 14 bases in between. The CDR3 sequence: CASSLAGTLEDTQYF. The CDR3 DNA reads as TGCGCCAGCAGCTTGGCCGGGACCCTGGAGGATACGCAGTATTTT.

The CDR3 bases are TGTGCCAGCAGCCACGGACAGGGCGGAAGAAACACCATATATTTT. This encodes CASSHGQGGRNTIYF. J is TRBJ1-3 and V is TRBV7-2; TRBD1 agrees at 8 bases. CDR3 size: 15 residues. Germline CDR1 SGHTA, CDR2 FQGNSA. V lost 5 bases and J lost 5; bases outside the gene matches: 8.

In this sample, this clone turned up once. The chain recombines TRBV30 with TRBJ1-5; D is perhaps TRBD1 (5 bases). The V end was cut by 2 bases, the J end by 1 base, with 12 bases between. Looked up from germline, CDR1 is GTSNPN and CDR2 is SVGIG (reference sequence). This CDR3 region has 15 residues. The CDR3 region is CAWSRRGGSNQPQHF. CDR3 in DNA: TGTGCCTGGAGTCGCCGGGGGGGGAGCAATCAGCCCCAGCATTTT.

The J gene is TRBJ1-6, the V gene TRBV6-1; D ambiguous. V was pared by 6 bases and J by 7 bases, with 13 bases between. CDR3 size: 14 residues. The germline V gene encodes CDR1 MNHNS and CDR2 SASEGT. As DNA, the CDR3 is TGTGCCAGCAGCCGTAGGGAAGGGAATTCACCCCTCCACTTT. Protein: CASSRREGNSPLHF.

The chain links TRBV7-2 to TRBJ1-1, with 9 bases aligning to TRBD1. Trimming took 2 bases from V and 4 from J; bases not matched to a gene: 8. Germline lookup yields CDR1 SGHTA and CDR2 FQGNSA. The CDR3 consists of 16 residues. For the CDR3, the DNA is TGTGCCAGCAGCTTAAGTTCGGGGACAGGGCGCACTGAAGCTTTCTTT. It codes for CASSLSSGTGRTEAFF.

The chain has TRBV6-5 and TRBJ2-2; 8 bases are shared with TRBD1. In germline, CDR1 is MNHEY, CDR2 SVGAGI. J gave up 1 base and V 4 bases, and 2 bases lay outside the gene matches. CDR3 size: 15 residues. The CDR3 loop reads CASSWGTGNTGELFF. The CDR3 DNA is TGTGCCAGCAGTTGGGGGACAGGGAACACCGGGGAGCTGTTTTTT.

The chain recombines TRBV5-1 with TRBJ2-6; D ambiguous. The CDR3 covers 14 residues. In germline, CDR1 is SGHRS, CDR2 YFSETQ. Trimming pared 4 bases from V and 4 bases from J, leaving 9 bases between. The CDR3 loop is CASSVGAGANVLTF. In DNA, the CDR3 is TGCGCCAGCAGCGTAGGTGCCGGGGCCAACGTCCTGACTTTC.

The chain uses TRBV27 and TRBJ2-5, with a tentative D call TRBD2 (5 bases). Trimming took 5 bases from V and 3 from J, leaving 19 bases between them. CDR3 size: 16 residues. The germline gives CDR1 MNHEY, CDR2 SMNVEV (reference sequence). DNA for the CDR3: TGTGCCAGCAGTCAGTCGGTAGCGCTGATAAAAGAGACCCAGTACTTC. This encodes CASSQSVALIKETQYF.

This chain joins TRBV10-3 and TRBJ2-1; D remains ambiguous. The CDR3 runs 15 residues. Germline V gene sequence: CDR1 ENHRY, CDR2 SYGVKD. V was trimmed by 10 bases and J by 1 base, leaving 17 bases between them. The CDR3 here is CATNEGSPSYNEQFF. In DNA form, the CDR3 reads TGTGCCACGAATGAAGGATCTCCTTCCTACAATGAGCAGTTCTTC.

The chain carries TRBV7-9 and TRBJ1-1; 9 positions match TRBD1. The V gene's germline CDR1 is SEHNR and CDR2 FQNEAQ (reference sequence). Losses at the gene ends were 4 bases for V and 5 bases for J; bases not matched to a gene: 2. CDR3 length: 13 residues. CDR3: CASSYDRGTEAFF. CDR3 bases: TGTGCCAGCAGCTATGACAGGGGGACTGAAGCTTTCTTT.

This clone was picked up one time. The V gene is TRBV4-3, the J gene TRBJ2-1; 10 bases match TRBD2. V dropped 0 bases and J dropped 8; count of bases not matched to a gene: 10. Per the germline V gene, CDR1 is LGHNA and CDR2 is YSLEER. This CDR3 contains 17 residues. CDR3 DNA: TGCGCCAGCAGCCAAGATATAGGGACTAGCGTTTTTGATGAGCAGTTCTTC. It codes for CASSQDIGTSVFDEQFF.